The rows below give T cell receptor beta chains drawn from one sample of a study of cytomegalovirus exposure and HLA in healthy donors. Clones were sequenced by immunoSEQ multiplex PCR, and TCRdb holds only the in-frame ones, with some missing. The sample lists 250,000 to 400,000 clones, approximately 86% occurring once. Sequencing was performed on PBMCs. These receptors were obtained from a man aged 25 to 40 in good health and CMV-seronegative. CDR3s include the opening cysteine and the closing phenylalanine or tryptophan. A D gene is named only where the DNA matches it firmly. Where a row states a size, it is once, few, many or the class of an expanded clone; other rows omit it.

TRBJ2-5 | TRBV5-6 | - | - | TGTGCCAGCAGCCTAGACAGTTCCGAGACCCAGTACTTC | CASSLDSSETQYF
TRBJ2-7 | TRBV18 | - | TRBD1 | TGTGCCAGCTCACCCGGGACAGGGCCCTACGAGCAGTACTTC | CASSPGTGPYEQYF
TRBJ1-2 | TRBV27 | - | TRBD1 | TGTGCCAGCAGGTCTGGGGGACAGGGACACCTAGGCTATGGCTACACCTTC | CASRSGGQGHLGYGYTF
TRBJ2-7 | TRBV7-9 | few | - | TGTGCCAGCAGCTTTGGTAGTGAGCAGTACTTC | CASSFGSEQYF
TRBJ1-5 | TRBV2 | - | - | TGTGCCAGCAATCCGTCTAGCAATCAGCCCCAGCATTTT | CASNPSSNQPQHF
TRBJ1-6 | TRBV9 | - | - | TGTGCCAGCGACCTGGGAGCGGGTAATTCACCCCTCCACTTT | CASDLGAGNSPLHF
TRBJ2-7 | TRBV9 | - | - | TGTGCCAGCAGCGTAGGGACATATTCCTACGAGCAGTACTTC | CASSVGTYSYEQYF
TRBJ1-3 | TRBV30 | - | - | TGTGCCTGGAGGCAGGCTGGCGGAAACACCATATATTTT | CAWRQAGGNTIYF
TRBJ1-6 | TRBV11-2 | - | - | TGTGCCAGCAGCCCGGACTACCGAAATTCACCCCTCCACTTT | CASSPDYRNSPLHF
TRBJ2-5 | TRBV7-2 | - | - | TGTGCCAGCAGCCCGCAGATCGCCCTCGGGGAGACCCAGTACTTC | CASSPQIALGETQYF
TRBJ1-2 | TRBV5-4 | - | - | TGTGCCAGCAGTACGGGACTGGGCTATGGCTACACCTTC | CASSTGLGYGYTF
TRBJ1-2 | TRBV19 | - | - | TGTGCCAGTAGTACCGAACTCACCATTGGCTATGGCTACACCTTC | CASSTELTIGYGYTF